This note documents a single TCR beta chain sequence. Its antigen remains undetermined. No quality values exist for individual bases; no much larger clone is one base distant. Whole blood was collected in K2EDTA tubes by collaborating institutions according to the institutions' own protocols. Collaborator samples were shipped for TCRbeta analysis as frozen whole blood, isolated PBMCs, or DNA extracted from either sample type. This sample was included in a study of blood T cell repertoires in COVID-19 (dated by TCRdb to the early 2020s). Turning to the overall study: Collaborator samples came from the United States, Italy and Spain and covered acute and convalescent phases of COVID-19. The material from the prospective study consisted of cDNA or gDNA derived from T cells, B-cell-depleted T cells, or PBMCs. Subjects who had been exposed to COVID-19, were actively infected with it, or had recovered from it provided the deeply sampled blood TCRbeta repertoires that made up the dataset. A freely available public database, intended as a resource for researchers studying the immune response to SARS-CoV-2, is where the repertoires were released. The samples were drawn from the first 160 participants of the ongoing ImmuneRACE study and from 1,254 subjects provided by 6 global collaborators. Nearly every sample came with metadata listing a de-identified subject ID, COVID-19 status, age in years and sex. Where HLA class I and class II types were available, the types were taken from metadata supplied by the sample provider, not from assay-based typing.

Relative to germline, V is 1 base shorter and J is 7 bases shorter, with 11 bases between their ends. From the cysteine through the phenylalanine, the CDR3 covers 14 amino acids. The DNA shown is the 42-base CDR3, in frame from base 1. The germline V gene provides CDR1 SNHLY and CDR2 FYNNEI. TCRbeta CDR3 regions were amplified from genomic DNA by means of the immunoSEQ Assay, a bias-controlled multiplex PCR. Turning to the authors' computational methods: Nucleated cell counts per sample were estimated from amplification of reference gene primers within the assay. To quantify the absolute abundance of each unique TCRbeta CDR3 rearrangement, sequence reads were collapsed and filtered. Productive Simpson clonality was computed per sample as the square root of Simpson's diversity index over productive rearrangements. TCRdb limited this immuneACCESS table to in-frame rearrangements with V and J called. A share of clones is missing; checked studies link under half to unresolved V genes, and the rest is unexplained. That table supplies the V and J calls and clone size; D and trimming were determined from the DNA. Counted in this sample were roughly 65,000 clones; 79% of them appeared once. The ten largest make up 16% of the sample.

Here is what the overall study found, with its caveats: Clinical and demographic metadata were provided uncurated, with the amount varying by source and participant.

The chain uses TRBV2 and TRBJ1-5; tentative D gene TRBD1, with 5 bases matching. The source material was peripheral blood. The sequence came from a man aged 60 to 75 with acute or convalescent COVID-19. The CDR3 amino acid sequence is: CASSEEAGKQPQHF. The nucleotide sequence reads as follows: TGTGCCAGCAGTGAAGAGGCAGGGAAGCAGCCCCAGCATTTT.